This T cell receptor beta chain is from a study of cytomegalovirus exposure and HLA in healthy donors (dated by TCRdb to about 2017). Looking at the study overall: In an earlier analysis of roughly 500 of the donors, 276 Gb of sequence data and 117 million unique TCR beta sequences from 180 million or so T cells were reported. Approximately 310 gigabases of sequencing data and 70 million to 85 million unique TCR sequences were included in an early release covering roughly 600 HLA-typed donors. Of the roughly 410 genotyped donors, approximately 81% were placed in the genetic ancestry cluster associated with self-reported Caucasian donors. The study aimed to test whether cataloging public T cell receptors could reveal signatures of past pathogen exposure. Using immunosequencing, the study profiled T cell repertoires from approximately 700 subjects and related those repertoires to cytomegalovirus serostatus. A separate validation cohort of roughly 130 different subjects was used in addition to the approximately 640-subject first cohort. To predict cytomegalovirus infection status, the study brought together high-throughput TCR immunosequencing, statistical association of individual TCRs with disease status, and machine learning. A later analysis re-analyzed previously published TCR beta repertoires from hundreds of donors and added high-resolution HLA genotyping to study TCR occurrence patterns. Rather than drawing on any new phenotypic data, the later analysis identified candidate immune exposures from TCR beta sequences and the way those sequences occurred across donors. To decide whether each TCR beta V gene segment behaved as functional or pseudogenic, an earlier analysis of fewer than 750 of the donors relied on high-throughput TCR beta sequencing. Alongside the repertoire data, information on donor age, sex, ethnicity and CMV serostatus was compiled. A later genetic analysis took genome-wide SNP genotypes for 398 of the 666 donors and used that subset as a discovery cohort. All discovery cohort repertoires had been generated on a single sequencing platform. HLA typing covered class I and class II loci at four-digit resolution. Typing coverage varied by locus: roughly 629-640 donors for A, B, C, DRB1 and DQB1; about 520 for DQA1; 606 for DPA1; approximately 450 for DPB1. Roughly 5 DR-DQ haplotypes were handled as single units for association and clustering because linkage in the cohort was strong. Across around 400 genotyped donors of the cohort, an average of roughly 200,000 unique TCR beta nucleotide sequences per donor were sequenced, and approximately 17% of those sequences were non-productive.

The CDR3 spans 16 residues, from the cysteine through the phenylalanine. CDR3 DNA is the only sequence kept; it has 48 bases, read in frame from the first base. The germline V gene sets CDR1 to SQVTM and CDR2 to ANQGSEA. At the junction V is shortened by 3 bases and J by 5 bases; bases outside the gene matches: 12. The protocol used for the library was the immunoSEQ multiplex PCR assay. A mixture of 60 forward primers for TCR Vbeta segments and 13 reverse primers for TCR Jbeta segments was used in the multiplex PCR. The CDR3 region of rearranged TCR beta genes was amplified from genomic DNA by a multiplex PCR assay. The Illumina HiSeq System was used to sequence the amplified TCR beta libraries as 87-base-pair reads. Under the source paper's analysis protocol: Across the 600 to 700 repertoires, a later analysis counted tens of millions of unique TCR beta chains, roughly 11 million of which were shared by at least two donors. A nearest-neighbor algorithm error-corrected the raw reads and collapsed the reads into unique sequences, merging closely related sequences to remove PCR and sequencing errors. Alignment of CDR3 sequences to IMGT reference sequences was used to assign V, D and J gene segments. Each retained sequence needed at least a six-nucleotide match to both a V gene segment and a J gene segment. A rearrangement counted as productive if the CDR3 had no stop codons and remained in frame with V and J, and every other rearrangement counted as non-productive. CDR3 was defined by IMGT convention, running from the second conserved V-encoded cysteine to the conserved J-encoded phenylalanine. In an earlier analysis of 500 to 650 of the donors, sequences lacking an unambiguous match to a single V gene segment were excluded. In an earlier analysis of 450 to 700 of the donors, V segments were called functional above 56.7% productive rearrangements and were called segregating when the between-donor standard deviation exceeded 5%. A statistical classification framework was developed to diagnose cytomegalovirus status using the catalog of TCR beta chain sequences. A later analysis assigned V and J genes by comparing TCR nucleotide sequences with IMGT/GENE-DB human TR gene sequences. A later analysis assigned CDR3 sequences and most-parsimonious VDJ recombination scenarios with the TCRdist pipeline. In a later analysis, each TCR beta chain was defined by its CDR3 amino acid sequence together with its V-gene family, and reads without a unique V-gene family were excluded. In a later analysis, nearly 600 highly shared, low-generation-probability nucleotide sequences were removed to address suspected cross-contamination and a sequencing artifact. In a later analysis, a clonal expansion index was calculated for each public chain from normalized within-repertoire ranks of inferred template counts. In a later analysis, generation probabilities were computed using a VDJ recombination model fitted to out-of-frame rearrangements, and the results were checked against IGoR. In a later analysis, hypergeometric tests were used to score TCR-TCR, TCR-HLA and TCR-CMV co-occurrence, with a repertoire-size bias correction applied to TCR pairs. To estimate false discovery rates, a later analysis permuted the HLA or CMV assignments 20 times. In a later analysis, co-occurring TCRs were grouped using DBSCAN, and TCRdist sequence similarity was added for clustering within HLA-allele-positive subsets. For co-occurrence clustering, repertoires with fewer than 30,000 or more than 120,000 public chains were excluded, along with roughly five repertoires with anomalous nucleotide sharing. TCRdb took over this immuneACCESS table, retaining in-frame rearrangements with V and J assigned. Such tables are incomplete; in checked studies, under half of the missing clones stem from an unresolved V gene, and the remainder is unexplained. Clone size and V and J calls were adopted from that table, with D and trimming inferred from the DNA. This sample's listing comprises some 120,000 clones. The top ten clonotypes cover roughly 0.94% of the sample.

As concerns this clone: Which antigen it targets is not known.

General conclusions and limits of the study: A few of the identified cytomegalovirus-associated TCR beta chains were confirmed in vitro to be specific for cytomegalovirus antigens. The sequencing pipeline was judged likely to have produced a cluster of highly shared sequence variants as a technical artifact. According to a later analysis, TCR association rates differed among HLA loci, with DRB1 alleles showing the most associated TCRs and HLA-C alleles showing the fewest. Specific HLA alleles were associated with about 17,000 TCR beta sequences at a false discovery rate of 0.05 in a later analysis. Most TCR sequences were observed very rarely across donors, whereas some public TCRs were present in many individuals. Some IMGT-functional V segments, including TRBV6-2 and TRBV6-3, could not be told apart with the 87-base-pair reads, so those segments were excluded. The classifier was reported to diagnose cytomegalovirus status with high specificity and sensitivity in both the original and validation cohorts. A later genetic analysis associated a missense DCLRE1C variant with V-gene and J-gene trimming of TCR beta chains, and an independent cohort replicated the association. Fewer than 20 rarely observed V segments, including chromosome 9 orphons, were excluded from the earlier analysis of 550 to 700 of the donors because counts were too low. Broadly in line with IMGT annotations, most TCR beta V segments showed up in productive rearrangements about 90% or about 30% of the time in an earlier analysis of approximately 640 of the donors. A later analysis found that most CMV-associated TCR beta chains appeared HLA-restricted, with HLA associations seemingly driven largely by CMV exposure. HLA typing was unavailable for some donors at each locus, so association tests used only the typed subset. The authors suggested that the approach could potentially be extended to other disease states and immunological phenotypes. Linkage disequilibrium might explain the correlated functional status among segregating V segments, but an unknown experimental factor could not be excluded. When HLA alleles, especially DR and DQ, strongly co-occurred, attributing TCR associations to individual alleles was difficult. A later genetic analysis reported fewer N-insertions in productive TCRs among donors in an Asian-associated ancestry cluster than the roughly 700-donor mean. In a later analysis, several top co-occurrence clusters were reported to appear linked to parvovirus B19, influenza, CMV and Epstein-Barr virus. Sequencing depth was assumed to be roughly uniform across donors in the presence/absence analyses, though that assumption may not hold. In a later analysis, HLA-associated TCR beta chains were found to be more clonally expanded and to have lower generation probabilities than equally common non-associated chains. The only immune exposure information available for the cohort was CMV serostatus. A further reported finding was that TCR beta sequences accurately predicted the HLA-A and HLA-B alleles for most subjects in the first cohort. In the study, some 180 TCR beta chains were listed as associated with cytomegalovirus. The cohort was sequenced for TCR beta chains only, and without alpha or paired-chain data the features that could be detected were limited.

The cohort consisted of fewer than 700 healthy bone marrow donors. All cohort members were sampled while nominally healthy, although unrecorded immune exposures were likely present. The donor tested CMV seronegative, placing the donor among the 352 seronegative members of the cohort. A peripheral blood sample was collected from each donor, and TCR beta sequencing was performed on peripheral blood mononuclear cells. The Qiagen DNeasy Blood Extraction Kit was used to extract genomic DNA from the blood cell samples. Recombination linked TRBV29-1 to TRBJ2-5; TRBD1 lines up with 10 middle nucleotides. This sequence was found in a man younger than 35 in good health and CMV-seronegative. Sequenced: PBMCs. CDR3 sequence: CSVEGGDRGREETQYF. In nucleotide form, the sequence is TGCAGCGTTGAGGGGGGAGACAGGGGGCGTGAGGAGACCCAGTACTTC. Supplemented by the reference TRBV29-1 and TRBJ2-5 proteins around the CDR3, the complete variable domain is SAVISQKPSRDICQRGTSLTIQCQVDSQVTMMFWYRQQPGQSLTLIATANQGSEATYESGFVIDKFPISRPNLTFSTLTVSNMSPEDSSIYLCSVEGGDRGREETQYFGPGTRLLVL.